This T cell receptor beta chain was recovered during a study of cytomegalovirus exposure and HLA in healthy donors. This PCR relied on a set of 60 Vbeta primers and 13 Jbeta primers. Generated by immunoSEQ multiplex PCR, the TCRdb table keeps only in-frame clones and is missing some. In the table there are over 150,000 clones, 70% to 80% of which are singletons. The CDR3 contains 15 residues. Germline V gives CDR1 SGDLS, CDR2 YYNGEE. V lost 4 bases to trimming and J lost 7 bases, with 15 bases between them. Sequenced: PBMCs. The TCR was taken from a man aged 25 to 45 in good health and CMV-seropositive. The V gene is TRBV9, the J gene TRBJ1-6; tentatively, D is TRBD1 (6 bases). The DNA for the CDR3 is TGTGCCAGCAGCCCTCAGGGGTTTCCCAATTCACCCCTCCACTTT. It specifies CASSPQGFPNSPLHF.